Each of the 4 T cell receptor beta chains below was sequenced from the same sample in a study of T cells in tuberculosis. Clones were sequenced by immunoSEQ multiplex PCR, and TCRdb holds only the in-frame ones, with some missing. The table records roughly 35,000 clones, over 90% of them present only once. The specimen was PBMCs. The receptors here all came from a donor aged 5-35 years with latent tuberculosis or without tuberculosis infection.

V gene TRBV5-1 combines with J gene TRBJ1-4, with 8 bases aligning to TRBD1. The CDR3 runs to 15 residues. V shed 1 base, J shed 3 bases, and the junction held 2 bases outside the gene matches. Germline V gene lookup returns CDR1 SGHRS and CDR2 YFSETQ. The chain's CDR3 is CASSLQGQANEKLFF. The CDR3 DNA reads as TGCGCCAGCAGCTTGCAGGGACAGGCTAATGAAAAACTGTTTTTT.

The chain is built from TRBV10-2 and TRBJ1-1, with D possibly matching TRBD1 (5 bases). The ends were cut back, 4 bases at V and 4 bases at J, with 7 bases in the middle. Per the germline V gene, CDR1 is WSHSY and CDR2 is SAAADI. The CDR3 is 12 amino acids. The DNA of the CDR3 is TGCGCCAGCAGTGCGGGGGTCACTGAAGCTTTCTTT. As protein: CASSAGVTEAFF.

The rearrangement links TRBV13 to TRBJ2-5; D might be TRBD1 (6 bases). Trimming left V 5 bases short and J 5 bases short, with 15 bases between. The CDR3 runs to 14 residues. The germline gives CDR1 PRHDT, CDR2 FYEKMQ (reference sequence). CDR3 nucleotide sequence: TGTGCCAGCAGCCCAAACAGGGTCGGGGAGACCCAGTACTTC. Its translation is CASSPNRVGETQYF.

This clone is deemed medium-sized. The J gene is TRBJ2-3, the V gene TRBV19; tentatively, D is TRBD1 (5 bases). This CDR3 spans 12 amino acids. Germline V gene sequence: CDR1 LNHDA, CDR2 SQIVND (reference sequence). V was pared by 8 bases and J by 4 bases, with 10 bases between. The CDR3 reads CASHSGSDTQYF. The CDR3 nucleotides read TGTGCCAGTCATTCAGGGTCAGATACGCAGTATTTT.